This TCR beta chain was observed in a study of shared clonotypes between healthy human individuals. The CDR3 length is 15 residues. Trimming removed 0 bases at V and 0 bases at J, with 9 bases between. Germline assignment: CDR1 LGHNA and CDR2 YSLEER. Cells designated naive CD8 were CD45RO-negative and were positively selected for CCR7, with terminally differentiated effector memory CD45RA+ cells excluded. Notes on this clone: Other DNA sequences within the sample encode an identical CDR3.

Genomic DNA of each subset was evenly split across several immunoSEQ plates. In the original workflow: Junction-only sequences without quality scores were provided by ImmunoSEQ, so filtering was different. Clones were read by immunoSEQ multiplex PCR, and TCRdb kept only the in-frame ones, dropping some. V, J and clone size are taken as reported in that table, and D and trimming were inferred from the DNA itself. The top ten clones hold about 1.5% of a sample with about 2.2 million clones, 93% of them seen once. The receptor was derived from a man aged 18 to 29 in good health. Some clones in this sample may be carry-over from other donors' samples. The J gene is TRBJ2-7, the V gene TRBV4-3; D remains ambiguous. Material: naive CD8+ T cells from PBMCs. The DNA for the CDR3 is TGCGCCAGCAGCCAAGAGGCCAGGAGCTCCTACGAGCAGTACTTC. Amino acid sequence: CASSQEARSSYEQYF.